These 7 T cell receptor beta chains came from one sample sequenced in a study of cytomegalovirus exposure and HLA in healthy donors. Researchers ran the PCR with 60 Vbeta and 13 Jbeta primers. Clones were sequenced by immunoSEQ multiplex PCR, and TCRdb holds only the in-frame ones, with some missing. The data contain more than 75,000 clones, about four fifths of them seen just once; the ten biggest clones take up roughly 3.8%. Sample: PBMCs. These receptors were obtained from a woman aged 40 to 55 in good health and CMV-seronegative.

This sequence joins TRBV19 and TRBJ2-5; 12 positions match TRBD2. J was trimmed by 2 bases and V by 3 bases; bases with no gene match: 7. Germline values: CDR1 LNHDA, CDR2 SQIVND (reference sequence). The CDR3 consists of 17 residues. CDR3 region: CASSMVTSGGRQETQYF. CDR3 DNA sequence: TGTGCCAGTAGTATGGTGACTAGCGGGGGAAGACAAGAGACCCAGTACTTC.

This sequence joins TRBV29-1 and TRBJ1-2; D perhaps matches TRBD1 (6 bases). V was shortened by 7 bases and J by 3 bases, with 12 bases between the two germline ends. Per the germline V gene, CDR1 is SQVTM and CDR2 is ANQGSEA. The CDR3 consists of 12 residues. CDR3 nucleotide sequence: TGCAGCGGCAGGGGCGAGGACTATGGCTACACCTTC. Its translation is CSGRGEDYGYTF.

The gene calls are TRBV7-9 and TRBJ2-4, with 9 nucleotides matching TRBD1. The trim removed 0 bases at V and 0 bases at J, leaving 9 bases unmatched. This CDR3 is 19 amino acids long. The V gene's germline CDR1 is SEHNR and CDR2 FQNEAQ (reference sequence). CDR3 protein: CASSLARPGQGLAKNIQYF. The CDR3 region has the DNA TGTGCCAGCAGCTTAGCCCGACCGGGACAGGGTTTAGCCAAAAACATTCAGTACTTC.

V gene TRBV4-2 combines with J gene TRBJ1-6; 9 bases fit TRBD1. The length of the CDR3 is 16 residues. V dropped 6 bases and J dropped 7; count of bases not matched to a gene: 10. In germline, CDR1 is LGHNA, CDR2 YNFKEQ. This CDR3 reads CASREYTGGPNSPLHF. CDR3 DNA: TGTGCCAGCAGGGAGTACACAGGGGGCCCGAATTCACCCCTCCACTTT.

The V call is TRBV7-2, the J call TRBJ1-1; 8 nucleotides line up with TRBD1. The length of the CDR3 is 16 residues. Losses at the gene ends were 3 bases for V and 10 bases for J; bases not matched to a gene: 16. The germline CDR1 and CDR2 sequences are SGHTA and FQGNSA. CDR3 bases: TGTGCCAGCAGCTTGGGAGGCGCAGGGGGCGATGGTGGAGCTTTCTTT. The encoded protein is CASSLGGAGGDGGAFF. Full variable domain (missing parts from reference TRBV7-2 and TRBJ1-1): GAGVSQSPSNKVTEKGKDVELRCDPISGHTALYWYRQSLGQGLEFLIYFQGNSAPDKSGLPSDRFSAERTGGSVSTLTIQRTQQEDSAVYLCASSLGGAGGDGGAFFGQGTRLTVV.

V usage is TRBV7-3 and J usage is TRBJ2-1; 8 bases agree with TRBD2. The V and J ends lost 5 bases and 9 bases, in that order; junction bases with no gene match: 9. This CDR3 comprises 14 residues. Per the germline V gene, CDR1 is SGHTA and CDR2 is FQGTGA. CDR3 coding DNA: TGTGCCAGCAGCCCGGGCGGGGGGACGGGTGAGCAGTTCTTC. This encodes CASSPGGGTGEQFF. Complete variable domain (other parts from reference TRBV7-3 and TRBJ2-1): GAGVSQTPSNKVTEKGKYVELRCDPISGHTALYWYRQSLGQGPEFLIYFQGTGAADDSGLPNDRFFAVRPEGSVSTLKIQRTERGDSAVYLCASSPGGGTGEQFFGPGTRLTVL.

This chain joins TRBV19 and TRBJ1-6; D might be TRBD1 (6 bases). The V end was cut by 0 bases, the J end by 4 bases, with 22 bases between. The CDR3 covers 20 residues. Germline V lookup: CDR1 LNHDA, CDR2 SQIVND (reference sequence). The CDR3 loop reads CASSIDGATGPAPYNSPLHF. The CDR3 DNA follows: TGTGCCAGTAGTATAGACGGGGCGACAGGCCCAGCCCCATATAATTCACCCCTCCACTTT.